A selection of T cell receptor beta chains follows, all from one sample in a study of T cell changes during pregnancy in multiple sclerosis. Sequencing used immunoSEQ multiplex PCR; TCRdb keeps in-frame clones, though not all of them. The table shows 85,000 to 110,000 clones, with 85% to 95% occurring only once. This material consisted of peripheral blood, taken after pregnancy. These receptors originate from a female donor with multiple sclerosis, enrolled in a pregnancy study. Both conserved end residues are part of each CDR3. The D gene is left open where the match is weak. Rows may omit the clone size; those that give it use once, few, many or a size class.

CDR3 length: 14
clone size: NA
J gene: TRBJ1-2
V gene: TRBV2
D gene: NA
CDR3 protein: CASRRTRQDYGYTF
CDR3 DNA: TGTGCCAGCCGAAGGACTCGACAGGACTATGGCTACACCTTC

CDR3 length: 16
clone size: NA
J gene: TRBJ1-3
V gene: TRBV4-2
D gene: NA
CDR3 protein: CASSFLTGITGNTIYF
CDR3 DNA: TGTGCCAGCAGCTTTTTGACGGGAATAACTGGAAACACCATATATTTT

CDR3 length: 14
clone size: NA
J gene: TRBJ1-5
V gene: TRBV5-5
D gene: NA
CDR3 protein: CASSLMAHHQPQHF
CDR3 DNA: TGTGCCAGCAGCTTAATGGCACACCATCAGCCCCAGCATTTT

CDR3 length: 16
clone size: NA
J gene: TRBJ2-1
V gene: TRBV27
D gene: TRBD2
CDR3 protein: CASSLPTSGSYNEQFF
CDR3 DNA: TGTGCCAGCAGTTTACCAACTAGCGGGAGCTACAATGAGCAGTTCTTC

CDR3 length: 15
clone size: NA
J gene: TRBJ2-1
V gene: TRBV6-5
D gene: NA
CDR3 protein: CASSYDRQGGNEQFF
CDR3 DNA: TGTGCCAGCAGTTACGATAGGCAGGGGGGCAATGAGCAGTTCTTC

CDR3 length: 14
clone size: NA
J gene: TRBJ1-2
V gene: TRBV7-3
D gene: NA
CDR3 protein: CASSPTGSAYGYTF
CDR3 DNA: TGTGCCAGCAGCCCAACAGGGTCGGCCTATGGCTACACCTTC

CDR3 length: 12
clone size: NA
J gene: TRBJ1-2
V gene: TRBV6-5
D gene: NA
CDR3 protein: CASSAWEGGYTF
CDR3 DNA: TGTGCCAGCAGTGCATGGGAGGGTGGCTACACCTTC

CDR3 length: 14
clone size: few
J gene: TRBJ1-1
V gene: TRBV18
D gene: NA
CDR3 protein: CASSPQQGNTEAFF
CDR3 DNA: TGTGCCAGCTCACCTCAACAGGGGAACACTGAAGCTTTCTTT

CDR3 length: 13
clone size: NA
J gene: TRBJ2-3
V gene: TRBV7-9
D gene: NA
CDR3 protein: CASSPRGPDTQYF
CDR3 DNA: TGTGCCAGCAGCCCTAGGGGTCCAGATACGCAGTATTTT

CDR3 length: 13
clone size: NA
J gene: TRBJ2-7
V gene: TRBV6-1
D gene: NA
CDR3 protein: CASSERGSYEQYF
CDR3 DNA: TGTGCCAGCAGTGAAAGAGGGTCCTACGAGCAGTACTTC

CDR3 length: 17
clone size: NA
J gene: TRBJ2-5
V gene: TRBV25-1
D gene: TRBD1
CDR3 protein: CASSETRDRKSQETQYF
CDR3 DNA: TGTGCCAGCAGTGAAACACGGGACAGGAAATCCCAAGAGACCCAGTACTTC

CDR3 length: 16
clone size: NA
J gene: TRBJ1-1
V gene: TRBV5-1
D gene: NA
CDR3 protein: CASSFPSGGVSTEAFF
CDR3 DNA: TGCGCCAGCAGCTTTCCGTCCGGGGGGGTGAGCACTGAAGCTTTCTTT

CDR3 length: 12
clone size: NA
J gene: TRBJ2-7
V gene: TRBV2
D gene: TRBD1
CDR3 protein: CASRGTDYEQYF
CDR3 DNA: TGTGCCAGCAGGGGGACAGACTACGAGCAGTACTTC

CDR3 length: 17
clone size: NA
J gene: TRBJ1-5
V gene: TRBV2
D gene: NA
CDR3 protein: CASSDLGNRANNQPQHF
CDR3 DNA: TGTGCCAGCAGTGACCTAGGGAACAGGGCCAACAATCAGCCCCAGCATTTT

CDR3 length: 15
clone size: NA
J gene: TRBJ1-2
V gene: TRBV19
D gene: TRBD1
CDR3 protein: CASSSDRGSFYGYTF
CDR3 DNA: TGTGCCAGTAGCAGCGACAGGGGGAGCTTCTATGGCTACACCTTC

CDR3 length: 17
clone size: NA
J gene: TRBJ2-5
V gene: TRBV12-5
D gene: TRBD2
CDR3 protein: CASGPRLIAGGQETQYF
CDR3 DNA: TGTGCTAGTGGTCCCCGTTTGATAGCGGGGGGGCAAGAGACCCAGTACTTC

CDR3 length: 17
clone size: NA
J gene: TRBJ2-7
V gene: TRBV21-1
D gene: NA
CDR3 protein: CASSKDRTAQALYEQYF
CDR3 DNA: TGTGCCAGCAGCAAAGATAGGACAGCCCAGGCCCTCTACGAGCAGTACTTC

CDR3 length: 14
clone size: NA
J gene: TRBJ2-5
V gene: TRBV5-1
D gene: NA
CDR3 protein: CASSLGQPLETQYF
CDR3 DNA: TGCGCCAGCAGCTTGGGACAGCCTCTAGAGACCCAGTACTTC

CDR3 length: 17
clone size: NA
J gene: TRBJ2-4
V gene: TRBV7-6
D gene: NA
CDR3 protein: CASSGRAREAEKDIQYF
CDR3 DNA: TGTGCCAGCAGTGGTCGAGCTAGGGAGGCGGAAAAGGACATTCAGTACTTC

CDR3 length: 16
clone size: NA
J gene: TRBJ2-7
V gene: TRBV28
D gene: TRBD1
CDR3 protein: CASSLYRTGGDYEQYF
CDR3 DNA: TGTGCCAGCAGTTTATATCGGACAGGGGGGGACTACGAGCAGTACTTC

CDR3 length: 20
clone size: NA
J gene: TRBJ2-2
V gene: TRBV7-3
D gene: TRBD2
CDR3 protein: CASSSTPLLAGGPGTGELFF
CDR3 DNA: TGTGCCAGCAGCTCGACACCACTACTAGCGGGGGGGCCTGGAACCGGGGAGCTGTTTTTT

CDR3 length: 16
clone size: NA
J gene: TRBJ1-1
V gene: TRBV18
D gene: NA
CDR3 protein: CASSPRRERLNTEAFF
CDR3 DNA: TGTGCCAGCTCACCCCGGAGGGAACGATTGAACACTGAAGCTTTCTTT

CDR3 length: 21
clone size: NA
J gene: TRBJ2-2
V gene: TRBV4-3
D gene: TRBD1
CDR3 protein: CASSQEGGAESDRANTGELFF
CDR3 DNA: TGCGCCAGCAGCCAAGAAGGTGGGGCGGAGAGCGACAGGGCGAACACCGGGGAGCTGTTTTTT

CDR3 length: 16
clone size: NA
J gene: TRBJ2-1
V gene: TRBV7-3
D gene: TRBD2
CDR3 protein: CASSPRLAGANNEQFF
CDR3 DNA: TGTGCCAGCAGCCCGCGACTAGCGGGAGCGAACAATGAGCAGTTCTTC

CDR3 length: 15
clone size: NA
J gene: TRBJ2-7
V gene: TRBV7-2
D gene: TRBD1
CDR3 protein: CASSFDRGPHYEQYF
CDR3 DNA: TGTGCCAGCAGCTTCGACAGGGGGCCCCACTACGAGCAGTACTTC

CDR3 length: 15
clone size: NA
J gene: TRBJ1-2
V gene: TRBV15
D gene: NA
CDR3 protein: CATSRDNGGLEGYTF
CDR3 DNA: TGTGCCACCAGCAGAGATAATGGGGGACTTGAGGGCTACACCTTC

CDR3 length: 15
clone size: NA
J gene: TRBJ2-3
V gene: TRBV19
D gene: NA
CDR3 protein: CASSIGFAYTDTQYF
CDR3 DNA: TGTGCCAGTAGTATCGGTTTCGCCTACACAGATACGCAGTATTTT

CDR3 length: 17
clone size: NA
J gene: TRBJ1-6
V gene: TRBV7-2
D gene: NA
CDR3 protein: CASSLDVPSSYNSPLHF
CDR3 DNA: TGTGCCAGCAGCTTAGATGTCCCGAGCTCCTATAATTCACCCCTCCACTTT

CDR3 length: 14
clone size: NA
J gene: TRBJ2-7
V gene: TRBV2
D gene: TRBD2
CDR3 protein: CASRRTSGNDEQYF
CDR3 DNA: TGTGCCAGCAGAAGGACTAGCGGGAACGACGAGCAGTACTTC

CDR3 length: 15
clone size: NA
J gene: TRBJ2-2
V gene: TRBV11-2
D gene: NA
CDR3 protein: CASRIGGRDSGELFF
CDR3 DNA: TGTGCCAGCCGGATCGGGGGGCGGGATTCCGGGGAGCTGTTTTTT

CDR3 length: 13
clone size: NA
J gene: TRBJ1-1
V gene: TRBV7-8
D gene: NA
CDR3 protein: CASSLKSNTEAFF
CDR3 DNA: TGTGCCAGCAGCTTAAAATCTAACACTGAAGCTTTCTTT

CDR3 length: 12
clone size: NA
J gene: TRBJ1-2
V gene: TRBV2
D gene: NA
CDR3 protein: CAIAQGGYGYTF
CDR3 DNA: TGTGCCATCGCACAGGGCGGCTATGGCTACACCTTC

CDR3 length: 16
clone size: NA
J gene: TRBJ2-3
V gene: TRBV5-4
D gene: NA
CDR3 protein: CASSLRELTGTDTQYF
CDR3 DNA: TGTGCCAGCAGCTTAAGGGAGCTTACGGGCACAGATACGCAGTATTTT

CDR3 length: 14
clone size: few
J gene: TRBJ2-7
V gene: TRBV28
D gene: TRBD1
CDR3 protein: CASSAPGQGYEQYF
CDR3 DNA: TGTGCCAGCAGTGCACCGGGACAGGGCTACGAGCAGTACTTC

CDR3 length: 14
clone size: NA
J gene: TRBJ2-2
V gene: TRBV2
D gene: NA
CDR3 protein: CASRGQSNTGELFF
CDR3 DNA: TGTGCCAGCAGAGGACAATCGAACACCGGGGAGCTGTTTTTT

CDR3 length: 14
clone size: NA
J gene: TRBJ2-7
V gene: TRBV7-2
D gene: TRBD2
CDR3 protein: CASSSGTSTWEQYF
CDR3 DNA: TGTGCCAGCAGCTCCGGGACTAGTACTTGGGAGCAGTACTTC